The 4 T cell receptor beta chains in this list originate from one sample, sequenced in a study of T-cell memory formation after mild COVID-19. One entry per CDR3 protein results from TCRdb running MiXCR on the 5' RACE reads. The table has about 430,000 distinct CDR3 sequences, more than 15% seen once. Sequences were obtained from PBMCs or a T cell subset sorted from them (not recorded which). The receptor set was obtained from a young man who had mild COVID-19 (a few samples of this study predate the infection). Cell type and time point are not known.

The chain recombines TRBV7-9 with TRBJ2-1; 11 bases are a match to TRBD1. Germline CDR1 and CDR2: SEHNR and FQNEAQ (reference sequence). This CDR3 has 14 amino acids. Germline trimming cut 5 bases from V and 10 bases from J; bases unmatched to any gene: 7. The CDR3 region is CASSPLGQGGEQFF. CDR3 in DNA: TGTGCCAGCAGCCCACTGGGACAGGGGGGAGAGCAGTTCTTC. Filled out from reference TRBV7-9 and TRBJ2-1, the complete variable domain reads DTGVSQNPRHKITKRGQNVTFRCDPISEHNRLYWYRQTLGQGPEFLTYFQNEAQLEKSRLLSDRFSAERPKGSFSTLEIQRTEQGDSAMYLCASSPLGQGGEQFFGPGTRLTVL.

The CDR3 loop reads CASSDLGLGKDTQYF. The DNA of the CDR3 is TGTGCCAGCAGCGACCTGGGACTAGGAAAAGATACGCAGTATTTT. J is TRBJ2-3 and V is TRBV6-2 or TRBV6-3, with 8 nucleotides matching TRBD2. V lost 6 bases, J lost 5 bases, and 10 bases stayed unmatched. The CDR3 is 15 residues long. Per germline, CDR1 MNHEY and CDR2 SVGEGT.

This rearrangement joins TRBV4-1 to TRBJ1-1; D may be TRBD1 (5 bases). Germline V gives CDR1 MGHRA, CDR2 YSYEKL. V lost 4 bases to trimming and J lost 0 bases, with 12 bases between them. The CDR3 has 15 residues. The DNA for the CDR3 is TGCGCCAGCAGCCCAAAGGGGCACCTGAACACTGAAGCTTTCTTT. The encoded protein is CASSPKGHLNTEAFF.

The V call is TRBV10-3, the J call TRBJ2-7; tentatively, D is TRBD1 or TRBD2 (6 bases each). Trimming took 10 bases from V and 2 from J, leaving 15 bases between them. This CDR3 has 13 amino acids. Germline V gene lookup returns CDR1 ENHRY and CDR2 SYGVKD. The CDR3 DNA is TGTGCCACCGCGGGACATAAAACCTACGAGCAGTACGTC. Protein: CATAGHKTYEQYV.